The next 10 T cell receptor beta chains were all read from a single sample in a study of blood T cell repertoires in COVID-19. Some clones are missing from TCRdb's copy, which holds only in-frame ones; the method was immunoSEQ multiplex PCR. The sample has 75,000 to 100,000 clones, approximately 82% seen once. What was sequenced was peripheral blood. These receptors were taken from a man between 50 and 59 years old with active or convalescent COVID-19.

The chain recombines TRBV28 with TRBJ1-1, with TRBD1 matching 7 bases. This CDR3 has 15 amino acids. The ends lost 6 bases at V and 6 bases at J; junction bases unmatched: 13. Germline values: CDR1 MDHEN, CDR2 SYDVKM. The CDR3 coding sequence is TGTGCCAGCAGCCCTTACGACAGGGTTAATTCTGAAGCTTTCTTT. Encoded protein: CASSPYDRVNSEAFF.

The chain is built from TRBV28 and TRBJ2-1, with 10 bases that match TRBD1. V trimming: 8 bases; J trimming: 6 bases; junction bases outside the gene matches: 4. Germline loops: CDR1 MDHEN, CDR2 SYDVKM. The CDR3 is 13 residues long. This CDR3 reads CASRQGATNEQFF. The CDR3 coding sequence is TGTGCCAGCCGACAGGGGGCTACCAATGAGCAGTTCTTC.

The CDR3 DNA is TGTGCCAGCACTCAGGGGGCGGGTTCACCCCTCCACTTT. Its protein product is CASTQGAGSPLHF. The chain couples TRBV2 to TRBJ1-6; 8 nucleotides line up with TRBD1. This CDR3 contains 13 residues. After removal of 7 bases from V and 9 bases from J, the junction contained 5 bases not matched to a gene. The V gene's germline CDR1 is SNHLY and CDR2 FYNNEI.

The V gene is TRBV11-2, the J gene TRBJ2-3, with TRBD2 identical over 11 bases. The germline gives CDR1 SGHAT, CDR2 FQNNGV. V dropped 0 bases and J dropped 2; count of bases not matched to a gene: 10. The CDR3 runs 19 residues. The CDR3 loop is CASSLDPDGTSGLTDTQYF. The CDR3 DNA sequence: TGTGCCAGCAGCTTAGACCCCGACGGGACTAGCGGCCTCACAGATACGCAGTATTTT.

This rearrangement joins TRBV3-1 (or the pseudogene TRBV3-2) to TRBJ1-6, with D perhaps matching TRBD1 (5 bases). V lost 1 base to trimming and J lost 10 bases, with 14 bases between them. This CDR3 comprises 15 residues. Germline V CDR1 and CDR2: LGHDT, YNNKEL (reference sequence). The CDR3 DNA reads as TGTGCCAGCAGCCAAGTAGCCGGGGGGTTCTCACCCCTCCACTTT. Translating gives CASSQVAGGFSPLHF.

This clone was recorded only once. CDR3 residues: CVQQVWGTVNYSNQPQHF. DNA of the CDR3: TGTGTGCAGCAGGTGTGGGGGACAGTCAATTATAGCAATCAGCCCCAGCATTTT. V and J are TRBV11-2 and TRBJ1-5; 7 nucleotides align to TRBD1. The length of the CDR3 is 18 residues. Germline CDR1 is SGHAT and CDR2 is FQNNGV.

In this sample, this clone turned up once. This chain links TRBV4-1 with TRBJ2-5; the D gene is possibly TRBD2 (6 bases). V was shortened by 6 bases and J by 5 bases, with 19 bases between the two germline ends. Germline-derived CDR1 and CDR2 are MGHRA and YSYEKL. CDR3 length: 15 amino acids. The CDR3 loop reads CASSLTEGPYETQYF. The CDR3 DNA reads TGCGCCAGCAGTCTTACGGAGGGACCTTATGAGACCCAGTACTTC.

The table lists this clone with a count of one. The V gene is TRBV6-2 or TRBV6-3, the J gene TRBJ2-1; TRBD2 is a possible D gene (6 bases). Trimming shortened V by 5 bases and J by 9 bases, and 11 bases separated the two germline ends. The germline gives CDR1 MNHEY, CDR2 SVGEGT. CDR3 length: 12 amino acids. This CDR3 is CASSLAWGEQFF. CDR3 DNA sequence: TGTGCCAGCAGTCTAGCGTGGGGTGAGCAGTTCTTC.

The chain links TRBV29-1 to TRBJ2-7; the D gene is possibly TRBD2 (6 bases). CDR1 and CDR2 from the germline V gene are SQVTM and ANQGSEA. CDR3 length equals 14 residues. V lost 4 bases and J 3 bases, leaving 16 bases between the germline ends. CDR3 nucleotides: TGCAGCGTTGCCGCGGGACGTCTGAACTACGAGCAGTACTTC. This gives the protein CSVAAGRLNYEQYF.

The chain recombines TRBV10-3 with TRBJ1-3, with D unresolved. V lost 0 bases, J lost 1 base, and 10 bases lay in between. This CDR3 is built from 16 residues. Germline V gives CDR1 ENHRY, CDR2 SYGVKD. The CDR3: CAISESELFSGNTIYF. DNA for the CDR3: TGTGCCATCAGTGAGTCAGAGCTCTTTTCTGGAAACACCATATATTTT.